This TCR beta chain comes out of a study of neurological immune-mediated disorders. For the unsorted libraries, 2 million PBMCs stored at -80 C served as input. The germline V gene encodes CDR1 SGHAT and CDR2 FQNNGV. The CDR3 runs to 16 residues. V lost 1 base and J lost 1, with 12 bases in between. TCRdb passed the 5' RACE reads through MiXCR, listing each CDR3 protein once. The sample lists some 50,000 distinct CDR3 sequences, roughly 24% seen once, with more than 20% in the top ten. This clonotype originated in a woman in her 70s in good health. Sequencing was performed on PBMCs. This chain joins TRBV11-2 and TRBJ2-3; D remains ambiguous. In nucleotides, the CDR3 is TGTGCCAGCAGCTTAGGGGATTGGATACGCACAGATACGCAGTATTTT. It yields the protein CASSLGDWIRTDTQYF.